A selection of T cell receptor beta chains follows, all from one sample in a study of CD8 T cells in ankylosing spondylitis. Each CDR3 protein gets one entry after TCRdb re-called the 5' RACE reads with MiXCR. Among 150,000 to 200,000 distinct CDR3 sequences listed, roughly 10% were seen once. The sequencing input was blood, either unsorted or a sorted T cell fraction (not recorded which). These TCRs come from a male donor with ankylosing spondylitis or in good health (not recorded which). Each CDR3 is given without its conserved first and last residue. The D gene is left open where the match is weak.

>TRBJ2-3|TRBV5-1|.
ASSSFDTQY
>TRBJ2-1|TRBV20-1|.
SARVIGGASNEQF
>TRBJ2-3|TRBV3-1|.
ASSQVTDTQY
>TRBJ2-7|TRBV29-1|TRBD1
SVEVGKTGVDEQY
>TRBJ1-4|TRBV7-9|.
ASSLLSTNEKLF
>TRBJ2-7|TRBV18|.
ASSRLPGDYEQY
>TRBJ2-3|TRBV24-1|.
ATSVRDTQY
>TRBJ1-5|TRBV6-1|.
ASSEGTRQPQH
>TRBJ1-1|TRBV20-1|.
SLLGGPMNTEAF
>TRBJ2-2|TRBV5-1|TRBD1
ASSLPTGLTTGELF
>TRBJ2-2|TRBV4-3|TRBD1
ASSQGQGTGELF
>TRBJ2-3|TRBV24-1|TRBD1
ATSDFGTAFQDTQY
>TRBJ2-7|TRBV5-1|.
ASSLDISYEQY
>TRBJ2-5|TRBV27|.
ASRIGWGPDQETQY
>TRBJ2-2|TRBV7-9|TRBD1
ASSYLGQVGDTGELF
>TRBJ2-3|TRBV6-6|.
ASKARTDTQY
>TRBJ2-7|TRBV4-1|TRBD2
ASSQEGLAGSYEQY
>TRBJ2-2|TRBV14|.
ASSQGEGANTGELF
>TRBJ2-1|TRBV5-1|TRBD2
ASSLAPVGSGGSDEQF
>TRBJ2-5|TRBV11-3|.
ASSARTPQETQY
>TRBJ2-5|TRBV27|.
ASSLSWGETQY
>TRBJ2-1|TRBV4-1|.
ASSQDKLLLYEQF
>TRBJ2-7|TRBV20-1|TRBD2
SANPSGGILRDEQY
>TRBJ2-7|TRBV20-1|.
SARGGGGDSYEQY
>TRBJ2-5|TRBV2|.
ASMLETQY
>TRBJ2-7|TRBV11-2|.
ASSLIGANEQY
>TRBJ1-6|TRBV7-2|.
ASSLDRNSPLH
>TRBJ1-1|TRBV25-1|.
ASSDSRRYTEAF
>TRBJ2-7|TRBV18|.
ASSPLGQGYEQY
>TRBJ1-2|TRBV20-1|.
SARLGRGNYGYT
>TRBJ1-2|TRBV6-5|.
ASSYEAGTPRSYGYT
>TRBJ1-2|TRBV29-1|.
SGQGDYGYT
>TRBJ2-2|TRBV12-3/TRBV12-4|.
ASSLPLNTGELF
>TRBJ1-2|TRBV29-1|.
SAGGGNGYT
>TRBJ1-4|TRBV25-1|TRBD1
ASRESGQGNLLF
>TRBJ2-7|TRBV12-3/TRBV12-4|TRBD1
ASSRSDRVSYEQY
>TRBJ2-5|TRBV12-3/TRBV12-4|TRBD2
ASSPRVAGGGETQY
>TRBJ2-5|TRBV9|.
ASSVGGLGGTKETQY
>TRBJ2-1|TRBV20-1|TRBD2
SARVLAGVTEQF
>TRBJ1-2|TRBV5-1|TRBD1
ASSEGQGLLGYT
>TRBJ1-2|TRBV6-5|.
ASSYSPQNYGYT
>TRBJ1-2|TRBV12-3/TRBV12-4|TRBD1
ASSLAGGLNYGYT